This entry lists 4 T cell receptor beta chains sequenced from one sample in a study of esophageal squamous cell carcinoma under preoperative chemotherapy. The time point was: before preoperative PTX-NDP chemotherapy. MiXCR, run by TCRdb on the PCR reads, gives a single entry per CDR3 protein. This table holds about 7,000 distinct CDR3 sequences, about a third found once. Sampling was carried out from a patient given preoperative chemotherapy. These receptors were obtained from a human donor with esophageal squamous cell carcinoma. The donor label of this sample is uncertain.

The chain uses TRBV10-1 and TRBJ2-5; D not certain. The closer fit of TRBJ2-1 to the DNA end suggests the J call may be wrong. CDR1 WNHNN and CDR2 SYGVQD come from the germline V gene (reference sequence). The length of the CDR3 is 13 residues. CDR3 in DNA: TGCGCCAGCAGCCCCGGACGAAGCAATGAGCAGTTCTTC. Amino acid sequence: CASSPGRSNEQFF.

Concerning this clonotype itself: A much larger clone sits a single nucleotide away, making a read error possible. The chain recombines TRBV11-3 with TRBJ2-1; a possible D gene is TRBD1 (7 bases). The CDR3 has 14 amino acids. Deletions cut 5 bases from V and 13 bases from J, with 21 bases between. Per germline, CDR1 SGHNT and CDR2 YENEEA. The DNA of the CDR3 is TGTGCCAGCAGCCGCGGGACAGATAAAGAGACCCAGTTCTTC. Protein product: CASSRGTDKETQFF.

In the case of this clonotype: A read error may explain this, as a much larger clone is one base away. The chain is built from TRBV6-5 and TRBJ2-3; D perhaps matches TRBD2 (5 bases). CDR1 and CDR2 (germline): MNHEY, SVGAGI. CDR3 length: 15 amino acids. CDR3 in DNA: TGTGCCAGCAATTACGGTTACGACGGGGCAGATACGCAGTATTTT. It specifies CASNYGYDGADTQYF.

This clonotype is deemed medium-sized. This chain uses TRBV12-3 or TRBV12-4 with TRBJ2-5; tentatively, D is TRBD2 (6 bases). The DNA end is more similar to TRBJ2-1, so the J call may be wrong. The CDR3 is made up of 15 amino acids. The CDR3 spells CASSVWRATGETQFF. CDR3 nucleotide sequence: TGTGCCAGCTCCGTTTGGCGGGCCACGGGGGAGACCCAGTTCTTC.